Listed here are 12 T cell receptor beta chains from one sample, sequenced in a study of cytomegalovirus exposure and HLA in healthy donors. PCR primers comprised 60 Vbeta and 13 Jbeta primers. Clones were read by immunoSEQ multiplex PCR, and TCRdb kept only the in-frame ones, dropping some. This sample has 85,000 to 100,000 clones, with 55% to 75% found just once. The sample was PBMCs. All receptors come from a man in his 60s in good health and CMV-seronegative.

V and J are TRBV6-1 and TRBJ1-1; a possible D gene is TRBD1 (6 bases). The germline V and J ends were trimmed by 4 bases and 1 base, with 13 bases remaining between them. Germline CDR1 MNHNS, CDR2 SASEGT. This CDR3 is 15 amino acids long. This chain's CDR3 is CASSVVRTANTEAFF. As DNA, the CDR3 is TGTGCCAGCAGTGTTGTCCGGACAGCGAACACTGAAGCTTTCTTT.

The rearrangement links TRBV7-9 to TRBJ1-2; 9 bases align to TRBD1. This CDR3 is built from 13 residues. Germline trimming cut 4 bases from V and 7 bases from J; bases unmatched to any gene: 4. Germline V lookup: CDR1 SEHNR, CDR2 FQNEAQ (reference sequence). The CDR3 DNA is TGTGCCAGCAGCTGGACAGGGGCAGGTGGCTACACCTTC. As protein: CASSWTGAGGYTF. The full variable domain, rest sourced from reference TRBV7-9 and TRBJ1-2, is DTGVSQNPRHKITKRGQNVTFRCDPISEHNRLYWYRQTLGQGPEFLTYFQNEAQLEKSRLLSDRFSAERPKGSFSTLEIQRTEQGDSAMYLCASSWTGAGGYTFGSGTRLTVV.

The chain is built from TRBV19 and TRBJ2-2, with TRBD2 matching 10 bases. The CDR3 runs 17 residues. The V gene's germline CDR1 is LNHDA and CDR2 SQIVND (reference sequence). V gave up 4 bases and J gave up 3 bases; unmatched junction bases: 8. The CDR3 nucleotides read TGTGCCAGTAGTACCAAAAGCGGGGGGGCCTACACCGGGGAGCTGTTTTTT. This codes for CASSTKSGGAYTGELFF. Complete variable domain (other parts from reference TRBV19 and TRBJ2-2): DGGITQSPKYLFRKEGQNVTLSCEQNLNHDAMYWYRQDPGQGLRLIYYSQIVNDFQKGDIAEGYSVSREKKESFPLTVTSAQKNPTAFYLCASSTKSGGAYTGELFFGEGSRLTVL.

The chain employs TRBV5-4 and TRBJ1-2; possibly TRBD1 for D (6 bases). The germline V and J ends were trimmed by 0 bases and 7 bases, with 10 bases remaining between them. CDR1 and CDR2 (germline): SGHNT, YYREEE (reference sequence). The CDR3 is made up of 13 amino acids. CDR3 sequence (DNA): TGTGCCAGCAGCTTGGGGGGGCAGGGTGGCTACACCTTC. It translates to CASSLGGQGGYTF.

The chain employs TRBV11-2 and TRBJ2-5; 10 bases fit TRBD2. J was trimmed by 4 bases and V by 2 bases; bases with no gene match: 7. Germline assignment: CDR1 SGHAT and CDR2 FQNNGV. CDR3 length: 16 amino acids. Here the CDR3 DNA reads TGTGCCAGCAGCTTACTAGTAGCGGGGGGAACAGAGACCCAGTACTTC. The encoded protein is CASSLLVAGGTETQYF.

The chain joins TRBV28 to TRBJ1-2, with D perhaps matching TRBD1 (5 bases). The CDR3 is 12 residues long. V was pared by 10 bases and J by 4 bases, with 13 bases between. Germline V CDR1 and CDR2: MDHEN, SYDVKM. As DNA, the CDR3 is TGTGCCACCGCGGGGCAGAGCTATGGCTACACCTTC. Translated, it gives CATAGQSYGYTF.

The J gene is TRBJ2-1, the V gene TRBV5-1; 12 positions agree with TRBD1. Germline V gene lookup returns CDR1 SGHRS and CDR2 YFSETQ. With V trimmed by 0 bases and J by 9 bases, 7 bases remained unmatched. This CDR3 region has 16 residues. CDR3: CASSLALGQGAGEQFF. The CDR3 region has the DNA TGCGCCAGCAGCTTGGCCTTGGGACAGGGGGCGGGTGAGCAGTTCTTC.

V and J are TRBV6-5 and TRBJ1-1; possibly TRBD1 for D (6 bases). The germline V gene encodes CDR1 MNHEY and CDR2 SVGAGI. The V gene lost 8 bases and the J gene lost 3 bases, with 13 bases spanning the gap. The CDR3 has 13 amino acids. CDR3 coding DNA: TGTGCCAGCCAACAGGACAGATACACTGAAGCTTTCTTT. Encoded protein: CASQQDRYTEAFF.

This rearrangement joins TRBV9 to TRBJ1-1; no reliable D call. Germline V CDR1 and CDR2: SGDLS, YYNGEE. The CDR3 extends over 15 amino acids. Trimming cost V 4 bases and J 5 bases, with 18 bases left between them. CDR3 loop: CASSPRAVTETEAFF. Here the CDR3 DNA reads TGTGCCAGCAGCCCCCGAGCAGTAACGGAGACTGAAGCTTTCTTT. Together with reference TRBV9 and TRBJ1-1, the CDR3 gives the full variable domain: DSGVTQTPKHLITATGQRVTLRCSPRSGDLSVYWYQQSLDQGLQFLIQYYNGEERAKGNILERFSAQQFPDLHSELNLSSLELGDSALYFCASSPRAVTETEAFFGQGTRLTVV.

V usage is TRBV5-4 and J usage is TRBJ2-2; TRBD1 might be the D (5 bases). CDR1 is SGHNT, CDR2 YYREEE, per germline (reference sequence). V gave up 0 bases and J gave up 6 bases, with 12 bases separating them. The CDR3 runs to 15 residues. The CDR3 DNA is TGTGCCAGCAGCTTGGCAGGGTTTGGGGCCGGGGAGCTGTTTTTT. Residues: CASSLAGFGAGELFF.

V gene TRBV7-2 combines with J gene TRBJ2-7; 13 bases are shared with TRBD2. The V and J ends lost 5 bases and 2 bases, in that order; junction bases with no gene match: 6. CDR1 SGHTA and CDR2 FQGNSA come from the germline V gene. CDR3 length: 16 residues. The CDR3 spells CASSEGLAGVAYEQYF. CDR3 DNA sequence: TGTGCCAGCAGCGAAGGACTAGCGGGAGTGGCCTACGAGCAGTACTTC.

In this sample, this clone turned up a few times. The V gene is TRBV15, the J gene TRBJ2-2, with a possible D match to TRBD1 (5 bases). There are 16 residues in the CDR3. V dropped 4 bases and J dropped 2 bases, with 14 bases sitting between them. Germline lookup yields CDR1 LNHNV and CDR2 YYDKDF (reference sequence). This CDR3 reads CATSTLLDRNTGELFF. CDR3 sequence (DNA): TGTGCCACCAGCACACTACTCGACAGAAACACCGGGGAGCTGTTTTTT.